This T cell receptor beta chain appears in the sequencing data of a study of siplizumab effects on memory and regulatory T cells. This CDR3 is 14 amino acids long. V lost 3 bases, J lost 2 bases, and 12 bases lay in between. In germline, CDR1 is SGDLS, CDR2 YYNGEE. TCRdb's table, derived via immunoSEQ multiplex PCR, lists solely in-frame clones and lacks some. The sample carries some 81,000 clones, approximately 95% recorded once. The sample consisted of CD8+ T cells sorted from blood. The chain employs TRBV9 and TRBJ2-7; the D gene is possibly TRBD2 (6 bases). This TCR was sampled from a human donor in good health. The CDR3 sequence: CASSAGLGTYEQYF. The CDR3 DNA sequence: TGTGCCAGCAGCGCGGGACTGGGGACCTACGAGCAGTACTTC.